The T cell receptor beta chain described here comes from a study of regulatory T cells in long-lasting Graves disease. With iRepertoire HTBI primers and Arm-PCR of CDR3 regions, TCR beta libraries were built. TCRdb fed the multiplex PCR reads into MiXCR, producing one record per CDR3 protein. The sample has approximately 400,000 distinct CDR3 sequences, about 15% seen once. The study, taken as a whole, reports: Thyroid tissue went unexamined; only peripheral blood was analyzed.

V was shortened by 4 bases and J by 0 bases, with 13 bases between the two germline ends. Germline-derived CDR1 and CDR2 are SGHVS and FQNEAQ. This CDR3 is built from 17 residues. With respect to this clonotype: Its antigen remains unknown.

Sample time point: newly diagnosed GD, antithyroid drugs for less than 3 months. The TCR library was made from RNA extracted from PBMCs. These data were likewise used in another study, on T cells in Graves' hyperthyroidism and ophthalmopathy. That paper notes: Absence of ophthalmopathy progression within 18 months defined stable Graves' hyperthyroidism. Clinical symptoms, serum thyroxine, TRAb, thyroid ultrasound and orbital computed tomography informed diagnoses. Clonotypes that were expanded in thyroid above 0.001 mostly appeared in blood too.

This specimen was peripheral blood mononuclear cells (PBMCs), taken at new diagnosis, from a patient treated with antithyroid drugs. This sequence joins TRBV7-8 and TRBJ1-6; D possibly corresponds to TRBD1 (5 bases). This TCR came from a woman aged 40-49 years with Graves disease. The CDR3 loop is CASSSFDSSSYNSPLHF. The CDR3 DNA is TGTGCCAGCAGCTCTTTTGACAGCAGCTCCTATAATTCACCCCTCCACTTT.